This T cell receptor (beta chain) was profiled in a study of cytomegalovirus exposure and HLA in healthy donors. General study findings and limits: Accurate HLA-A and HLA-B prediction from TCR beta sequences was reported for most subjects. The study found most TCR sequences rare, yet found some public TCRs in many donors.

Both 60 Vbeta primers and 13 Jbeta primers went into the PCR. Measured with immunoSEQ multiplex PCR; TCRdb has only the in-frame clones, and not every one. Of 100,000 to 150,000 clones listed, 80% to 85% are singletons. This clone was picked up one time. What it binds is not known. The clonotype was recovered from a boy between 10 and 17 years old in good health and CMV-seronegative. Sample: PBMCs.

Here the CDR3 reads CASSLVENYGYTF. The DNA for the CDR3 is TGTGCCAGCAGCTTGGTGGAGAACTATGGCTACACCTTC. V and J are TRBV5-4 and TRBJ1-2; D gene unclear. Looked up from germline, CDR1 is SGHNT and CDR2 is YYREEE (reference sequence). V was clipped by 0 bases and J by 2 bases, with 5 bases between them. The CDR3 totals 13 residues.